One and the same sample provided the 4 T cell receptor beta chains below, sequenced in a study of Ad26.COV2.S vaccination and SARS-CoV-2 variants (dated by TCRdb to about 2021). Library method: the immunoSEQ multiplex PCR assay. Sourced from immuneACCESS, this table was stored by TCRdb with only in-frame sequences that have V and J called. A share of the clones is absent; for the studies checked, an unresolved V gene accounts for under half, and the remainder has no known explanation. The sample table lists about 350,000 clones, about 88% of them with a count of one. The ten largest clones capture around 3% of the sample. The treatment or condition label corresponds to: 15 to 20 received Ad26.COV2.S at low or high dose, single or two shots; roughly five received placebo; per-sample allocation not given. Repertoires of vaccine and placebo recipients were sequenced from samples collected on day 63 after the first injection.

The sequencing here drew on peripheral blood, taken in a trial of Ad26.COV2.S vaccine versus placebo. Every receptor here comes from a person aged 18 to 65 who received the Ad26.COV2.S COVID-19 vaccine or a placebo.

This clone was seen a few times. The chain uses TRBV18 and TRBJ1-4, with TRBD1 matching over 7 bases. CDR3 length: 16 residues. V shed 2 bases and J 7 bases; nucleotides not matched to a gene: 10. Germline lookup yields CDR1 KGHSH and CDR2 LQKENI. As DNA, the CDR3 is TGTGCCAGCTCACCAGAGGGGGCGATTTTCGGTGAAAAACTGTTTTTT. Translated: CASSPEGAIFGEKLFF.

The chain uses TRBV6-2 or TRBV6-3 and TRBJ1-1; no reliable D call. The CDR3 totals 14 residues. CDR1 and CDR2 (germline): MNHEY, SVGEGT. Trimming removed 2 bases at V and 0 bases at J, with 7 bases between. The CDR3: CASSYGGMNTEAFF. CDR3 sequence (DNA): TGTGCCAGCAGTTACGGAGGCATGAACACTGAAGCTTTCTTT.

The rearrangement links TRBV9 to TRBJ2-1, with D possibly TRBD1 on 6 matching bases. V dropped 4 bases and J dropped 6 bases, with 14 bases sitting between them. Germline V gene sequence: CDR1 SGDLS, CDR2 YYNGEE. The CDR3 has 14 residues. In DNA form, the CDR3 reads TGTGCCAGCAGCTCCGGGACATTATCCAATGAGCAGTTCTTC. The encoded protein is CASSSGTLSNEQFF.

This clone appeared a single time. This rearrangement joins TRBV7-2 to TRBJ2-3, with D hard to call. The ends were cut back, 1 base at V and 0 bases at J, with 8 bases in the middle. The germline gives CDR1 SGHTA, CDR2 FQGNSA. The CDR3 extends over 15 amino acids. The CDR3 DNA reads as TGTGCCAGCAGCTTAGACGGTCCAAGCACAGATACGCAGTATTTT. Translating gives CASSLDGPSTDTQYF.